One TCR beta chain is described in this entry. Its cognate antigen is unknown. Measured with immunoSEQ multiplex PCR; TCRdb has only the in-frame clones, and not every one. The sample lists around 370,000 clones; approximately 84% were seen once. This sample was taken from a study of Ad26.COV2.S vaccination and SARS-CoV-2 variants. Overall study results and limits: Estimates derived from TCR breadth and depth analyses may have underestimated total T cell responses. Substantial breadth in spike-specific CD8+ and CD4+ T cell responses was reportedly seen after vaccination.

Treatment here: some 19 received Ad26.COV2.S at low or high dose, single or two shots; 5 received placebo; per-sample allocation not given. At day 63 after the first vaccine or placebo injection, samples were drawn. The germline gives CDR1 LNHDA, CDR2 SQIVND (reference sequence). The CDR3 has 15 amino acids. The V and J ends lost 5 bases and 8 bases respectively, with 18 bases between them. The sequencing here drew on peripheral blood, taken in a trial of Ad26.COV2.S vaccine versus placebo. The chain employs TRBV19 and TRBJ1-4; D not certain. The receptor's source is a person between 18 and 65 years old who received the Ad26.COV2.S COVID-19 vaccine or a placebo. CDR3 DNA sequence: TGTGCCAGTAGTCGCGGGGAATCCCAGAGGGAAAAACTGTTTTTT. Its protein product is CASSRGESQREKLFF.